The 2 T cell receptor beta chains given below trace back to one sample, sequenced in a study of cytomegalovirus exposure and HLA in healthy donors. The table came from immunoSEQ multiplex PCR; TCRdb's copy has only in-frame clones and leaves some out. The sample lists 150,000 to 200,000 clones, roughly 85% occurring once. Sample: PBMCs. The receptors were gathered from a man younger than 30 in good health and CMV-seropositive.

This chain links TRBV5-4 with TRBJ2-1; D is perhaps TRBD2 (6 bases). Germline V CDR1 and CDR2: SGHNT, YYREEE (reference sequence). Between the trimmed V and J ends, which lost 5 bases and 4 bases, there was a span of 16 bases. The CDR3 totals 15 residues. CDR3: CASRIIGGGYNEQFF. DNA for the CDR3: TGTGCCAGCAGAATCATAGGTGGAGGGTACAATGAGCAGTTCTTC.

The chain uses TRBV5-1 and TRBJ2-3; the match to TRBD2 covers 10 bases. The CDR3 has 16 residues. Germline V gives CDR1 SGHRS, CDR2 YFSETQ. Trimming at V came to 7 bases and at J to 6 bases, leaving 14 bases not matched to a gene. The CDR3, as DNA: TGCGCCAGCCGCTCTAGCGGGGGCGGTCATCAGGATACGCAGTATTTT. Its translation is CASRSSGGGHQDTQYF.